Listed below are T cell receptor beta chains from one sample, sequenced in a study of CD8+ T cells in alopecia areata. Only in-frame clones appear in the TCRdb table, and some are missing; sequencing was by immunoSEQ multiplex PCR. The data hold roughly 180,000 clones, with roughly 53% observed a single time. The sample in question was CD8+ T cells sorted from blood, obtained at week 24, from a patient treated with tofacitinib. The source is a human donor with alopecia areata. Each CDR3 is given with its conserved first and last residue. A D gene is named only where the DNA matches it firmly. Only some rows state a clone size, as once, few, many or a class for expanded clones.

d_call,j_call,v_call,clone_size,cdr3_aa,cdr3_nt
TRBD1,TRBJ1-5,TRBV27,.,CASMARPPGQGFISSNQPQHF,TGTGCCAGCATGGCAAGACCACCGGGACAGGGGTTTATCTCGAGCAATCAGCCCCAGCATTTT
.,TRBJ2-7,TRBV7-9,.,CASSLASDEQYF,TGTGCCAGCAGCTTAGCGTCGGACGAGCAGTACTTC
.,TRBJ1-5,TRBV9,.,CASSGGFSNQPQHF,TGTGCCAGCAGCGGGGGCTTTAGCAATCAGCCCCAGCATTTT
.,TRBJ2-3,TRBV7-2,.,CASNTGGRTQYF,TGTGCCAGCAATACCGGGGGGCGTACGCAGTATTTT
.,TRBJ1-1,TRBV29-1,.,CSVEAGMNTEAFF,TGCAGCGTTGAAGCAGGGATGAACACTGAAGCTTTCTTT
TRBD1,TRBJ1-2,TRBV13,.,CASVQQGDSYGYTF,TGTGCCAGCGTCCAACAGGGGGACTCCTATGGCTACACCTTC
.,TRBJ1-2,TRBV10-3,.,CAISESTAYGYTF,TGTGCCATCAGTGAAAGCACAGCCTATGGCTACACCTTC
.,TRBJ1-1,TRBV30,.,CAWSGLGTRVNTEAFF,TGTGCCTGGAGTGGTTTAGGGACCAGGGTGAACACTGAAGCTTTCTTT
.,TRBJ2-2,TRBV29-1,.,CSVDRPTGELFF,TGCAGCGTTGACAGGCCGACCGGGGAGCTGTTTTTT
.,TRBJ2-7,TRBV7-8,.,CASSFEPGHRISEQYF,TGTGCCAGCAGCTTCGAACCGGGACATCGGATTTCCGAGCAGTACTTC
.,TRBJ1-4,TRBV7-2,.,CASSQVRNNDKLFF,TGTGCCAGCAGCCAAGTTCGAAATAATGACAAACTGTTTTTT
.,TRBJ1-6,TRBV7-9,.,CASSLEDPNGSPLHF,TGTGCCAGCAGCTTAGAAGACCCAAATGGCTCACCCCTCCACTTT
.,TRBJ2-3,TRBV29-1,.,CSVLADTQYF,TGCAGCGTTCTTGCAGATACGCAGTATTTT
.,TRBJ2-7,TRBV14,few,CASSPGQSVGSYEQYF,TGTGCCAGCAGCCCCGGACAATCCGTCGGGTCCTACGAGCAGTACTTC
TRBD1,TRBJ1-5,TRBV6-7,.,CASSPGTEGPNQPQHF,TGTGCCAGCAGTCCCGGGACAGAAGGTCCCAATCAGCCCCAGCATTTT
TRBD2,TRBJ2-7,TRBV27,.,CASSSSGASYEQYF,TGTGCCAGCTCAAGTAGCGGGGCCTCCTACGAGCAGTACTTC
TRBD1,TRBJ2-2,TRBV13,.,CASSAPGQMNTGELFF,TGTGCCAGCAGCGCTCCGGGACAGATGAACACCGGGGAGCTGTTTTTT
TRBD2,TRBJ2-7,TRBV5-1,medium-sized,CASSLGGTSGSYEQYF,TGCGCCAGCAGCTTGGGGGGGACTAGCGGATCCTACGAGCAGTACTTC
.,TRBJ1-2,TRBV4-3,.,CASSPGAGSYGYTF,TGCGCCAGCAGCCCAGGAGCGGGGTCCTATGGCTACACCTTC
.,TRBJ1-2,TRBV9,.,CASSEGGYGYTF,TGTGCCAGCAGCGAAGGAGGGTATGGCTACACCTTC
.,TRBJ1-1,TRBV7-2,.,CALKGGSTEAFF,TGTGCCCTAAAGGGGGGGAGCACTGAAGCTTTCTTT
.,TRBJ1-1,TRBV12-5,few,CASGSPGPEAFF,TGTGCTAGTGGATCCCCCGGCCCTGAAGCTTTCTTT
.,TRBJ2-1,TRBV6-5,.,CASSYSHRNEQFF,TGTGCCAGCAGTTACTCCCATAGAAATGAGCAGTTCTTC
.,TRBJ2-1,TRBV30,few,CAWSVRPGRSNEQFF,TGTGCCTGGAGTGTACGCCCAGGAAGGTCCAATGAGCAGTTCTTC
.,TRBJ1-2,TRBV29-1,.,CSVIAGVGYTF,TGCAGCGTTATCGCGGGCGTCGGCTACACCTTC
.,TRBJ2-7,TRBV9,few,CASSVDAGSSYEQYF,TGTGCCAGCAGCGTAGATGCAGGGAGCTCCTACGAGCAGTACTTC
TRBD1,TRBJ1-2,TRBV29-1,few,CSVELEGAGGYTF,TGCAGCGTTGAACTGGAGGGGGCGGGTGGCTACACCTTC
.,TRBJ2-1,TRBV27,few,CASSLSSYNEQFF,TGTGCCAGCAGTTTAAGCTCCTACAATGAGCAGTTCTTC
.,TRBJ2-1,TRBV5-1,.,CASSLTSSYNEQFF,TGCGCCAGCAGCTTGACGAGCTCCTACAATGAGCAGTTCTTC
.,TRBJ1-4,TRBV4-3,few,CASSQDSTGYFNEKLFF,TGCGCCAGCAGCCAAGATAGCACAGGGTATTTCAATGAAAAACTGTTTTTT
.,TRBJ1-2,TRBV4-3,few,CASSQESGGNYGYTF,TGCGCCAGCAGCCAAGAATCTGGAGGGAACTATGGCTACACCTTC
.,TRBJ2-7,TRBV29-1,few,CSVRGGGKTYEQYF,TGCAGCGTTAGAGGCGGTGGTAAGACCTACGAGCAGTACTTC
.,TRBJ2-5,TRBV5-8,.,CASSGGVTGQETQYF,TGTGCCAGCAGCGGCGGGGTCACTGGCCAAGAGACCCAGTACTTC
.,TRBJ1-5,TRBV2,few,CASSEYGDYSNQPQHF,TGTGCCAGCAGTGAATACGGGGACTATAGCAATCAGCCCCAGCATTTT
.,TRBJ1-2,TRBV18,once,CASSLEKGNYGYTF,TGTGCCAGCTCCTTGGAAAAGGGGAACTATGGCTACACCTTC
.,TRBJ2-3,TRBV6-5,once,CASSYAEEADTQYF,TGTGCCAGCAGTTACGCAGAAGAGGCAGATACGCAGTATTTT
.,TRBJ2-7,TRBV30,.,CAWSVGQGMGEQYF,TGTGCCTGGAGTGTAGGGCAGGGGATGGGCGAGCAGTACTTC
.,TRBJ1-5,TRBV29-1,.,CSVGEEGQPQHF,TGCAGCGTTGGGGAAGAGGGGCAGCCCCAGCATTTT
TRBD1,TRBJ2-2,TRBV5-6,.,CASGTGDMGFNTGELFF,TGTGCCAGCGGAACAGGGGATATGGGTTTTAACACCGGGGAGCTGTTTTTT
.,TRBJ2-3,TRBV11-2,.,CASSLRALEDTQYF,TGTGCCAGCAGCTTAAGGGCCTTAGAAGATACGCAGTATTTT
.,TRBJ2-3,TRBV29-1,.,CSGRSSTDTQYF,TGCAGCGGGCGGTCAAGCACAGATACGCAGTATTTT
.,TRBJ1-1,TRBV30,few,CAWRLAIHTEAFF,TGTGCCTGGAGGCTAGCCATCCACACTGAAGCTTTCTTT